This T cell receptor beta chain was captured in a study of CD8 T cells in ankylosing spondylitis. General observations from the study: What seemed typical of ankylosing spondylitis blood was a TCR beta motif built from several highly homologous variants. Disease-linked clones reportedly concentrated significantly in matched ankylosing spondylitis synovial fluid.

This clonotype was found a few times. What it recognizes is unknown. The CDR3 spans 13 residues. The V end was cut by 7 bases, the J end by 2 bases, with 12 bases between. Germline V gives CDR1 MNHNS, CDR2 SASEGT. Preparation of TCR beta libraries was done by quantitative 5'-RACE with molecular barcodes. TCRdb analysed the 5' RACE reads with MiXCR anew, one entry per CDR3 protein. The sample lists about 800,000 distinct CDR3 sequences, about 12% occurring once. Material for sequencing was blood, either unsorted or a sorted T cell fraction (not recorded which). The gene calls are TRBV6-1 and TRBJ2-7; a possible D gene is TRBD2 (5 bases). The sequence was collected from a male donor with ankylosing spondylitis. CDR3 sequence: CASTPTGAYEQYF. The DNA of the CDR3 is TGTGCCAGCACCCCAACCGGGGCCTACGAGCAGTACTTC.